The 24 T cell receptor beta chains below come from one sample, sequenced in a study of blood T cell repertoires in COVID-19. Assay used: immunoSEQ multiplex PCR; TCRdb lists only in-frame clones, some missing. Here the sample spans about 160,000 clones, around nine tenths being singletons. The sample consisted of PBMCs or T cells enriched from blood (not recorded which). These receptor sequences come from a woman aged 45-60 years who had recovered from COVID-19.

J is TRBJ2-1 and V is TRBV5-5, with 9 bases matching TRBD2. CDR1 is SGHKS and CDR2 is YYEKEE in the germline V gene (reference sequence). The CDR3 covers 16 residues. The V segment lost 1 base and the J segment 9 bases; nucleotides outside the gene matches: 11. The CDR3 region is CASSLRVGGGAVEQFF. As DNA, the CDR3 is TGTGCCAGCAGCTTGCGTGTTGGCGGGGGGGCGGTTGAGCAGTTCTTC.

This clone appeared a single time. V is TRBV6-1 and J is TRBJ1-5; a weak D match, TRBD1 (6 bases). CDR3 length: 15 residues. Trimming cost V 2 bases and J 3 bases, with 11 bases left between them. The germline V gene encodes CDR1 MNHNS and CDR2 SASEGT. DNA of the CDR3: TGTGCCAGCAGTGAAATTTCAGGGGTCAATCAGCCCCAGCATTTT. The encoded protein is CASSEISGVNQPQHF.

This rearrangement joins TRBV28 to TRBJ2-6, with 7 positions matching TRBD1. This CDR3 region has 15 residues. Germline V gives CDR1 MDHEN, CDR2 SYDVKM. Unmatched junction bases numbered 4, after V lost 6 bases and J lost 2 bases. This CDR3 reads CASRVQGAGANVLTF. The CDR3, as DNA: TGTGCCAGCAGGGTCCAGGGGGCTGGGGCCAACGTCCTGACTTTC. Full variable domain (outside the CDR3, taken from reference TRBV28 and TRBJ2-6): DVKVTQSSRYLVKRTGEKVFLECVQDMDHENMFWYRQDPGLGLRLIYFSYDVKMKEKGDIPEGYSVSREKKERFSLILESASTNQTSMYLCASRVQGAGANVLTFGAGSRLTVL.

This rearrangement joins TRBV6-7 to TRBJ2-3; tentatively, D is TRBD1 (5 bases). TRBV6-7 is an open reading frame whose function is uncertain. Deletions cut 2 bases from V and 5 bases from J, with 17 bases between. The CDR3 runs to 16 residues. CDR3 DNA: TGTGCCAGCAGTTACCCGGATGTGGGGCGAAGAGATACGCAGTATTTT. The encoded protein is CASSYPDVGRRDTQYF.

This chain links TRBV6-2 or TRBV6-3 with TRBJ2-1, with TRBD2 identical over 10 bases. The CDR3 has 15 amino acids. Per germline, CDR1 MNHEY and CDR2 SVGEGT. V lost 7 bases to trimming and J lost 10 bases; unmatched junction nucleotides: 13. In DNA form, the CDR3 reads TGTGCCAGCACCCCTTGGGCTAGCGGGGGTGAAGAGCAGTTCTTC. Protein product: CASTPWASGGEEQFF.

The J gene is TRBJ2-4, the V gene TRBV6-4, with D hard to call. The CDR3 contains 15 residues. The V end was cut by 10 bases, the J end by 0 bases, with 16 bases between. Germline CDR1 reads MRHNA; CDR2 reads SNTAGT. The CDR3 sequence: CATLRQAVAKNIQYF. The CDR3 nucleotides are TGTGCCACGCTCAGGCAGGCCGTAGCCAAAAACATTCAGTACTTC.

V gene TRBV9 combines with J gene TRBJ2-3, with 9 bases lining up with TRBD1. The germline V gene has CDR1 SGDLS and CDR2 YYNGEE. The CDR3 is made up of 16 amino acids. V shed 3 bases and J 4 bases; nucleotides not matched to a gene: 9. The CDR3 loop reads CASSEGGTGIPDTQYF. The CDR3 coding sequence is TGTGCCAGCAGCGAGGGGGGGACAGGGATCCCAGATACGCAGTATTTT.

The chain links TRBV11-1 to TRBJ1-1, with 7 bases fitting TRBD1. Germline lookup yields CDR1 SGHAT and CDR2 FQDESV (reference sequence). This CDR3 has 13 amino acids. J lost 6 bases, V lost 4 bases, and 5 bases had no gene match. CDR3: CASSWTQGAEAFF. CDR3 nucleotide sequence: TGTGCCAGCAGCTGGACGCAGGGGGCTGAAGCTTTCTTT.

The rearrangement links TRBV20-1 to TRBJ1-4; D unresolved. Trimming left V 4 bases short and J 13 bases short, with 13 bases between. CDR1 is DFQATT, CDR2 SNEGSKA, per germline (reference sequence). The CDR3 spans 11 residues. The CDR3 DNA reads TGCAGTGCTAAGAGCGGGAGTAGACTGTTTTTT. Translating it yields CSAKSGSRLFF.

This chain connects TRBV7-2 to TRBJ2-5, with a tentative D call TRBD2 (5 bases). Between the trimmed V and J ends, which lost 5 bases and 5 bases, there was a span of 15 bases. CDR3 size: 14 residues. Per germline, CDR1 SGHTA and CDR2 FQGNSA. CDR3 DNA: TGTGCCAGCAGCCAAAACCGGGGTGGGGAGACCCAGTACTTC. Protein sequence: CASSQNRGGETQYF.

This clone was recorded a few times. V is TRBV19 and J is TRBJ1-2; weak D call: TRBD1 (5 bases). The CDR3 runs 12 residues. Germline values: CDR1 LNHDA, CDR2 SQIVND (reference sequence). V lost 6 bases to trimming and J lost 5 bases, with 10 bases between them. This CDR3 reads CASSYTGYGYTF. The CDR3 nucleotides read TGTGCCAGTAGCTACACAGGTTATGGCTACACCTTC.

Concerning this clone itself: The sample carries other DNA sequences with the same CDR3. The chain links TRBV19 to TRBJ1-1; a possible D gene is TRBD1 (5 bases). This CDR3 contains 13 residues. Germline-derived CDR1 and CDR2 are LNHDA and SQIVND (reference sequence). Trimming pared 1 base from V and 8 bases from J, leaving 11 bases between. CDR3 in DNA: TGTGCCAGTAGTATAGTTGGGGCCGGGGAAGCTTTCTTT. This sequence encodes CASSIVGAGEAFF. Based on the CDR3 plus reference TRBV19 and TRBJ1-1, the full variable domain is DGGITQSPKYLFRKEGQNVTLSCEQNLNHDAMYWYRQDPGQGLRLIYYSQIVNDFQKGDIAEGYSVSREKKESFPLTVTSAQKNPTAFYLCASSIVGAGEAFFGQGTRLTVV.

The chain uses TRBV6-4 and TRBJ1-2, with D unclear. The V and J ends lost 0 bases and 4 bases respectively, with 9 bases between them. CDR1 is MRHNA and CDR2 is SNTAGT in the germline V gene. CDR3 length: 14 residues. The CDR3 is CASSDSATSYGYTF. In nucleotides, the CDR3 is TGTGCCAGCAGTGACTCCGCCACAAGCTATGGCTACACCTTC.

The chain has TRBV7-2 and TRBJ2-3; 8 bases agree with TRBD1. The trim removed 2 bases at V and 3 bases at J, leaving 4 bases unmatched. Germline lookup yields CDR1 SGHTA and CDR2 FQGNSA. The CDR3 sequence is 15 residues long. The CDR3 DNA reads as TGTGCCAGCAGCTTAAACAGACAGGGGACAGATACGCAGTATTTT. This codes for CASSLNRQGTDTQYF.

This sequence joins TRBV10-1 and TRBJ1-4, with 8 bases matching TRBD1. Germline values: CDR1 WNHNN, CDR2 SYGVQD (reference sequence). There are 12 residues in the CDR3. Trimming took 10 bases from V and 7 from J; bases not matched to a gene: 5. The CDR3 DNA reads TGCGCCATCAGGGGGCGCGGTGAAAAACTGTTTTTT. Translating it yields CAIRGRGEKLFF.

V gene TRBV7-8 combines with J gene TRBJ1-1, with 8 nucleotides matching TRBD1. Germline V gives CDR1 SGHVS, CDR2 FQNEAQ. The CDR3 consists of 17 residues. V lost 6 bases, J lost 1 base, and 13 bases stayed unmatched. The CDR3 DNA reads TGTGCCAGCAGTAAAAGGTCGCCGGGACAGGCGAACACTGAAGCTTTCTTT. Protein product: CASSKRSPGQANTEAFF. Complete variable domain (other parts from reference TRBV7-8 and TRBJ1-1): GAGVSQSPRYKVAKRGQDVALRCDPISGHVSLFWYQQALGQGPEFLTYFQNEAQLDKSGLPSDRFFAERPEGSVSTLKIQRTQQEDSAVYLCASSKRSPGQANTEAFFGQGTRLTVV.

The chain is built from TRBV6-5 and TRBJ1-4; D is unclear. The germline CDR1 and CDR2 sequences are MNHEY and SVGAGI. Trimming left V 4 bases short and J 7 bases short, with 16 bases between. The CDR3 is made up of 15 amino acids. The CDR3: CASSSSLDKFEKLFF. Written as DNA, the CDR3 is TGTGCCAGCAGTTCTTCTTTAGACAAGTTTGAAAAACTGTTTTTT.

The chain uses TRBV3-1 (or the pseudogene TRBV3-2) and TRBJ1-1; 11 bases are a match to TRBD1. The junction had 5 bases not matched to a gene; V was cut back by 4 bases and J by 4 bases. The CDR3 runs to 15 residues. The germline CDR1 and CDR2 sequences are LGHDT and YNNKEL (reference sequence). The CDR3 DNA follows: TGTGCCAGCAGCCCTCCCGGACAGGGGGCCACTGAAGCTTTCTTT. This sequence encodes CASSPPGQGATEAFF.

This rearrangement joins TRBV12-3 or TRBV12-4 to TRBJ2-3; 7 bases are shared with TRBD1. The CDR3 loop spans 13 amino acids. V dropped 6 bases and J dropped 6; count of bases not matched to a gene: 6. The CDR3 DNA sequence: TGTGCCAGCAGGAGGGACAGCGCGGATACGCAGTATTTT. Translated: CASRRDSADTQYF.

The J gene is TRBJ1-1, the V gene TRBV5-1; D ambiguous. The CDR3 length is 15 residues. The V gene lost 0 bases and the J gene lost 0 bases, with 9 bases spanning the gap. Germline loops: CDR1 SGHRS, CDR2 YFSETQ. The CDR3 nucleotides are TGCGCCAGCAGCTTGGTGGGCAGGATGAACACTGAAGCTTTCTTT. Encoded protein: CASSLVGRMNTEAFF.

The chain uses TRBV5-4 and TRBJ1-1; 8 positions match TRBD1. The germline V gene has CDR1 SGHNT and CDR2 YYREEE (reference sequence). The V and J ends lost 4 bases and 1 base, in that order; junction bases with no gene match: 6. The CDR3 contains 15 residues. The CDR3 region is CASSPTTGGNTEAFF. CDR3 DNA sequence: TGTGCCAGCAGCCCAACTACAGGGGGGAACACTGAAGCTTTCTTT. Full variable domain (missing parts from reference TRBV5-4 and TRBJ1-1): ETGVTQSPTHLIKTRGQQVTLRCSSQSGHNTVSWYQQALGQGPQFIFQYYREEENGRGNFPPRFSGLQFPNYSSELNVNALELDDSALYLCASSPTTGGNTEAFFGQGTRLTVV.

The rearrangement joins TRBV30 to TRBJ1-1; a weak D match, TRBD1 (6 bases). The V and J ends lost 0 bases and 0 bases respectively, with 17 bases between them. CDR3 length equals 17 residues. From germline, CDR1 is GTSNPN and CDR2 SVGIG (reference sequence). The CDR3 loop reads CAWSVGQGRRMNTEAFF. The CDR3 DNA sequence: TGTGCCTGGAGTGTTGGGCAGGGGCGCCGTATGAACACTGAAGCTTTCTTT.

The J gene is TRBJ2-2, the V gene TRBV24-1; 10 nucleotides agree with TRBD1. The V and J ends lost 2 bases and 5 bases, in that order; junction bases with no gene match: 7. In germline, CDR1 is KGHDR, CDR2 SFDVKD. The CDR3 runs 17 residues. The CDR3 sequence is CATSDSTGTGETGELFF. DNA for the CDR3: TGTGCCACCAGTGATTCTACCGGGACAGGGGAAACCGGGGAGCTGTTTTTT.

V usage is TRBV6-4 and J usage is TRBJ1-6; possibly TRBD1 for D (6 bases). CDR3 length: 15 amino acids. CDR1 is MRHNA, CDR2 SNTAGT, per germline. Trimming shortened V by 3 bases and J by 7 bases, and 13 bases separated the two germline ends. The CDR3 coding sequence is TGTGCCAGCAGTGATTTTGCAGGGGAGAATTCACCCCTCCACTTT. Its protein product is CASSDFAGENSPLHF.